The 3 T cell receptor beta chains below were found in one sample sequenced in a study of T cells and Merkel cell carcinoma outcomes. Sequenced by immunoSEQ multiplex PCR; TCRdb stores in-frame clones only, minus some. The sample holds 12,000 or so clones, roughly 95% seen once. The sequencing sample was made of tumor tissue from Merkel cell carcinoma. Receptor source: a human donor with Merkel cell carcinoma.

The chain employs TRBV29-1 and TRBJ2-5; D gene ambiguous. Germline CDR1 SQVTM, CDR2 ANQGSEA. The CDR3 runs 12 residues. Trimming pared 5 bases from V and 5 bases from J, leaving 12 bases between. The CDR3 here is CSVSGVWETQYF. Written as DNA, the CDR3 is TGCAGCGTTTCAGGAGTTTGGGAGACCCAGTACTTC.

The J gene is TRBJ1-3, the V gene TRBV5-1; D call uncertain. The CDR3 has 13 amino acids. The ends were cut back, 4 bases at V and 8 bases at J, with 13 bases in the middle. Germline-derived CDR1 and CDR2 are SGHRS and YFSETQ. The CDR3: CASSGFLTDTIYF. The CDR3 DNA sequence: TGCGCCAGCAGCGGGTTCCTCACGGACACCATATATTTT.

This chain links TRBV5-5 with TRBJ1-1; 8 nucleotides agree with TRBD1. Germline CDR1 is SGHKS and CDR2 is YYEKEE (reference sequence). With 4 bases clipped from V and 2 bases from J, the junction kept 10 bases outside the gene matches. The CDR3 is 16 amino acids. The chain's CDR3 is CASSAGQGQGNTEAFF. As DNA, the CDR3 is TGTGCCAGCAGCGCGGGCCAAGGACAGGGTAACACTGAAGCTTTCTTT.